Below are 24 T cell receptor beta chains sequenced from a single sample in a study of blood T cell repertoires in COVID-19. Clones were sequenced by immunoSEQ multiplex PCR, and TCRdb holds only the in-frame ones, with some missing. The sample lists about 69,000 clones, 85% seen once, with under 3% in the top ten. Sequencing was done on a sample of peripheral blood. These TCRs come from an elderly man with acute or convalescent COVID-19.

This clone appeared once. The chain combines TRBV27 with TRBJ2-1, with TRBD2 matching 7 bases. Germline lookup yields CDR1 MNHEY and CDR2 SMNVEV (reference sequence). CDR3 size: 17 residues. V shed 5 bases, J shed 9 bases, and the junction held 19 bases outside the gene matches. The CDR3 loop reads CASSLRVSGTRVGEQFF. DNA of the CDR3: TGTGCCAGCAGTCTAAGGGTAAGCGGGACCAGGGTCGGTGAGCAGTTCTTC.

V is TRBV7-2 and J is TRBJ1-2, with 8 bases fitting TRBD1. The V segment lost 4 bases and the J segment 4 bases; nucleotides outside the gene matches: 5. The CDR3 is made up of 14 amino acids. Germline loops: CDR1 SGHTA, CDR2 FQGNSA. The CDR3 region has the DNA TGTGCCAGCAGCTGGGGGACAGGTCTCTATGGCTACACCTTC. The encoded protein is CASSWGTGLYGYTF.

The genes are TRBV11-3 and TRBJ2-7; 7 nucleotides align to TRBD1. The germline gives CDR1 SGHNT, CDR2 YENEEA. The CDR3 covers 13 residues. V shed 5 bases, J shed 3 bases, and the junction held 4 bases outside the gene matches. In DNA, the CDR3 is TGTGCCAGCAGCGACAGGGTGAACTACGAGCAGTACTTC. Translation gives CASSDRVNYEQYF.

The chain carries TRBV11-3 and TRBJ1-1, with D perhaps TRBD1 (6 bases). V was cut by 6 bases and J by 5 bases, with 16 bases left in between. This CDR3 region has 14 residues. Germline V lookup: CDR1 SGHNT, CDR2 YENEEA. The CDR3 DNA reads as TGTGCCAGCAGTACAGGGATAGTGGGGACTGAAGCTTTCTTT. Its translation is CASSTGIVGTEAFF.

V and J are TRBV4-2 and TRBJ1-2, with a possible D match to TRBD1 (6 bases). Germline CDR1 reads LGHNA; CDR2 reads YNFKEQ. Trimming stripped 0 bases from V and 4 bases from J, with 15 bases between. The CDR3 contains 16 residues. The CDR3 coding sequence is TGTGCCAGCAGCCAAGATCAAGGCAGGGGTGGCTATGGCTACACCTTC. Its protein is CASSQDQGRGGYGYTF.

This chain joins TRBV12-2 and TRBJ2-5; TRBD1 reflects the table's D call only, with no check against the DNA. TRBV12-2 is tagged as a pseudogene. The length of the CDR3 is 15 residues. CDR3 coding DNA: TGTGCAAGTCGCCAGGCCGGGACAGCCAAAGAGACCCAGTACTTC. Its protein product is CASRQAGTAKETQYF.

The chain employs TRBV4-1 and TRBJ1-4, with 7 nucleotides matching TRBD1. Germline values: CDR1 MGHRA, CDR2 YSYEKL. The ends lost 4 bases at V and 0 bases at J; junction bases unmatched: 8. The CDR3 is made up of 17 amino acids. Here the CDR3 DNA reads TGCGCCAGCAGCCCTCGACAGGGTATTTCAACTAATGAAAAACTGTTTTTT. Protein: CASSPRQGISTNEKLFF.

The genes are TRBV11-2 and TRBJ1-4, with D unresolved. CDR3 length: 15 amino acids. The V and J ends lost 2 bases and 3 bases respectively, with 10 bases between them. Germline V gives CDR1 SGHAT, CDR2 FQNNGV. DNA of the CDR3: TGTGCCAGCAGCTTAAGGCCAGGCCCTAATGAAAAACTGTTTTTT. Encoded protein: CASSLRPGPNEKLFF.

The chain couples TRBV11-3 to TRBJ2-7; 9 bases map to TRBD2. The junction had 11 bases not matched to a gene; V was cut back by 5 bases and J by 6 bases. CDR3 length: 15 amino acids. Germline assignment: CDR1 SGHNT and CDR2 YENEEA. CDR3 coding DNA: TGTGCCAGCAGCGCCCAAAGGGTAGCGGGAGTCGAGCAGTACTTC. It codes for CASSAQRVAGVEQYF.

The gene calls are TRBV9 and TRBJ1-2; 9 bases map to TRBD1. The CDR3 runs to 16 residues. Unmatched junction bases numbered 8, after V lost 3 bases and J lost 2 bases. Germline loops: CDR1 SGDLS, CDR2 YYNGEE. The CDR3 loop is CASSAGPGTGNYGYTF. DNA for the CDR3: TGTGCCAGCAGCGCTGGTCCCGGGACAGGGAACTATGGCTACACCTTC.

The rearrangement uses TRBV2 and TRBJ1-3; unclear D gene. Germline lookup yields CDR1 SNHLY and CDR2 FYNNEI. The CDR3 runs to 16 residues. The germline V and J ends were trimmed by 5 bases and 0 bases, with 14 bases remaining between them. CDR3 sequence: CASSRSKPSSGNTIYF. For the CDR3, the DNA is TGTGCCAGCAGTAGGAGCAAACCCAGCTCTGGAAACACCATATATTTT.

V is TRBV7-2 and J is TRBJ1-6, with 7 bases matching TRBD1. The trim removed 5 bases at V and 13 bases at J, leaving 14 bases unmatched. Germline CDR1 and CDR2: SGHTA and FQGNSA. The CDR3 length is 15 residues. In nucleotides, the CDR3 is TGTGCCAGCAGCCCGCGGGACAGACGGTTCGCGCCCCTCCACTTT. Amino acids: CASSPRDRRFAPLHF.

The genes are TRBV19 and TRBJ1-4; D is undetermined. The CDR3 spans 14 residues. With 5 bases removed from V and 7 bases from J, the gap between germline ends came to 14 bases. Germline V gene lookup returns CDR1 LNHDA and CDR2 SQIVND (reference sequence). This chain's CDR3 is CASSSDARLEKLFF. The DNA for the CDR3 is TGTGCCAGTAGTTCCGACGCTAGACTTGAAAAACTGTTTTTT.

The chain has TRBV20-1 and TRBJ2-2; weak D call: TRBD2 (6 bases). The germline CDR1 and CDR2 sequences are DFQATT and SNEGSKA (reference sequence). The length of the CDR3 is 14 residues. Trimming took 3 bases from V and 0 from J, leaving 8 bases between them. The CDR3 nucleotides are TGCAGTGCTAGTGGGACTTCGAACACCGGGGAGCTGTTTTTT. It yields the protein CSASGTSNTGELFF.

The gene calls are TRBV5-6 and TRBJ2-5; 14 nucleotides match TRBD2. CDR1 is SGHDT and CDR2 is YYEEEE in the germline V gene. J lost 5 bases, V lost 5 bases, and 11 bases had no gene match. This CDR3 is 17 amino acids long. The CDR3 loop reads CASRNGLAGGRGETQYF. The DNA of the CDR3 is TGTGCCAGCAGGAATGGACTAGCGGGAGGTCGAGGGGAGACCCAGTACTTC.

CDR3 nucleotide sequence: TGCGCCAGCAGCCAGACCGGGACTAGCGAAGAGACCCAGTACTTC. Its protein product is CASSQTGTSEETQYF. This chain uses TRBV4-1 with TRBJ2-5; 10 bases line up with TRBD2. From germline, CDR1 is MGHRA and CDR2 YSYEKL. The V and J ends lost 3 bases and 3 bases, in that order; junction bases with no gene match: 4. The CDR3 sequence is 15 residues long.

The V and J genes are TRBV3-1 (or the pseudogene TRBV3-2) and TRBJ2-7, with 16 bases matching TRBD2. V lost 4 bases to trimming and J lost 4 bases; unmatched junction nucleotides: 4. CDR3 length: 16 residues. CDR1 is LGHDT, CDR2 YNNKEL, per germline (reference sequence). The CDR3: CASSRGTSGRAYEQYF. For the CDR3, the DNA is TGTGCCAGCAGCCGGGGGACTAGCGGGAGGGCGTACGAGCAGTACTTC.

V is TRBV19 and J is TRBJ1-2; D might be TRBD1 (6 bases). Germline V gene lookup returns CDR1 LNHDA and CDR2 SQIVND (reference sequence). The ends were cut back, 6 bases at V and 6 bases at J, with 11 bases in the middle. The CDR3 is 12 amino acids. CDR3 DNA: TGTGCCAGTAGGGGACAAGGGGATGGCTACACCTTC. The encoded protein is CASRGQGDGYTF.

V usage is TRBV5-1 and J usage is TRBJ2-2; 7 bases match TRBD1. Germline assignment: CDR1 SGHRS and CDR2 YFSETQ. Trimming took 0 bases from V and 5 from J; bases not matched to a gene: 4. The CDR3 is 15 residues long. For the CDR3, the DNA is TGCGCCAGCAGCTTGGGTCCAGGGGGTACCGGGGAGCTGTTTTTT. Its protein product is CASSLGPGGTGELFF.

The chain recombines TRBV5-4 with TRBJ1-2; 8 nucleotides match TRBD1. In germline, CDR1 is SGHNT, CDR2 YYREEE (reference sequence). CDR3 size: 16 residues. V lost 4 bases and J lost 2; bases outside the gene matches: 10. As DNA, the CDR3 is TGTGCCAGCAGCCCAGTCGGAAGACAGGGGAACTATGGCTACACCTTC. Its protein product is CASSPVGRQGNYGYTF. Drawing the rest from reference TRBV5-4 and TRBJ1-2, the complete variable domain is ETGVTQSPTHLIKTRGQQVTLRCSSQSGHNTVSWYQQALGQGPQFIFQYYREEENGRGNFPPRFSGLQFPNYSSELNVNALELDDSALYLCASSPVGRQGNYGYTFGSGTRLTVV.

The J gene is TRBJ1-4, the V gene TRBV6-1; unclear D gene. The CDR3 has 13 amino acids. Germline V gene data show CDR1 as MNHNS and CDR2 as SASEGT. V lost 2 bases, J lost 16 bases, and 17 bases lay in between. This CDR3 reads CASSELPESPRFF. The DNA of the CDR3 is TGTGCCAGCAGTGAACTGCCGGAGAGCCCAAGGTTTTTT.

The chain is built from TRBV9 and TRBJ1-2; no reliable D call. There are 17 residues in the CDR3. Germline V lookup: CDR1 SGDLS, CDR2 YYNGEE. Trimming shortened V by 0 bases and J by 4 bases, and 19 bases separated the two germline ends. This CDR3 reads CASSVERAAGRFYGYTF. The CDR3 nucleotides read TGTGCCAGCAGCGTAGAGCGGGCGGCAGGCAGATTCTATGGCTACACCTTC.

The chain is built from TRBV5-1 and TRBJ2-1, with D possibly TRBD1 on 5 matching bases. Germline lookup yields CDR1 SGHRS and CDR2 YFSETQ. V was clipped by 0 bases and J by 5 bases, with 12 bases between them. The CDR3 runs to 15 residues. CDR3 region: CASSLAQGGHNEQFF. The CDR3 DNA is TGCGCCAGCAGCTTGGCCCAGGGCGGCCACAATGAGCAGTTCTTC.

The chain uses TRBV6-5 and TRBJ1-2; 8 bases agree with TRBD1. The CDR3 runs 13 residues. CDR1 and CDR2 from the germline V gene are MNHEY and SVGAGI. The ends lost 6 bases at V and 2 bases at J; junction bases unmatched: 2. CDR3: CASSRDRNYGYTF. CDR3 nucleotides: TGTGCCAGCAGCCGGGACAGGAACTATGGCTACACCTTC.